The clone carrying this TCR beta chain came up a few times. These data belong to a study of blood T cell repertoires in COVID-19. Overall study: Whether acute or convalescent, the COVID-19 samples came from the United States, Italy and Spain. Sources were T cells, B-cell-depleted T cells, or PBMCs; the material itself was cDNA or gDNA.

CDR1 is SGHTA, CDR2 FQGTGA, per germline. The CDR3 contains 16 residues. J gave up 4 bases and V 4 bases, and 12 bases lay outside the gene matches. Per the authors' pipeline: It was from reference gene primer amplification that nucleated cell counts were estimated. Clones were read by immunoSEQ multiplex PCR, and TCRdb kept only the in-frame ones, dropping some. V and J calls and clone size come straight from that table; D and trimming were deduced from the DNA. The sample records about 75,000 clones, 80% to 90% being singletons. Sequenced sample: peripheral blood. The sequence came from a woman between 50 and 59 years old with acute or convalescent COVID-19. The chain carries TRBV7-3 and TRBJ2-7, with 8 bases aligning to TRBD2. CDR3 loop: CASSSSLAAELYEQYF. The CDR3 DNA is TGTGCCAGCAGCTCGTCACTAGCGGCAGAATTGTACGAGCAGTACTTC.